This T cell receptor beta chain was retrieved from a study of blood T cell repertoires in COVID-19. Study-level information: T cells, B-cell-depleted T cells, or PBMCs provided the cDNA or gDNA that served as material.

The germline CDR1 and CDR2 sequences are SNHLY and FYNNEI. The ends lost 5 bases at V and 3 bases at J; junction bases unmatched: 10. This CDR3 region has 16 residues. In the authors' workflow: Amplification with reference gene primers provided the estimates of nucleated cell counts. Here immunoSEQ multiplex PCR was the method, and the copy in TCRdb shows in-frame clones only, minus some. V, J and clone size reflect that table, while D and trimming were determined from the DNA. The table has 350,000 or so clones, 65% to 85% seen once. Sequencing input: peripheral blood. This chain connects TRBV2 to TRBJ2-3, with TRBD2 identical over 8 bases. The source is a man aged 30 to 45 with active or convalescent COVID-19. Here the CDR3 DNA reads TGTGCCAGCAGTCGACTAGCGCCCGAGGGGACAGATACGCAGTATTTT. Translation: CASSRLAPEGTDTQYF.